This T cell receptor (beta chain) came from a study of shared clonotypes between healthy human individuals. About the study: Each donor's CD8 memory used one plate, CD8 naive two, each CD4 subset three.

The length of the CDR3 is 16 residues. V lost 5 bases, J lost 0 bases, and 11 bases lay in between. Per germline, CDR1 SGHVS and CDR2 FNYEAQ. Whole-study findings and limits: Investigators expected sequencing depth to affect clonotype sharing among donors.

This clone has a single count. Its antigen is undetermined. It was CD45RO-negative cells, positively selected for CCR7, that made up naive CD8 cells, with terminally differentiated effector memory CD45RA+ cells excluded. Repertoires were generated with immunoSEQ multiplex PCR, while TCRdb's copy carries only in-frame clones and drops some. The sample includes about 2.2 million clones, more than 85% seen only once; the top ten take under 2%. V is TRBV7-6 and J is TRBJ2-6, with D perhaps matching TRBD1 or TRBD2 (5 bases each). Sequenced input: naive CD8+ T cells from PBMCs. This TCR came from a man aged 18 to 29 in good health. Some clones in this sample may be carry-over from other donors' samples. As DNA, the CDR3 is TGTGCCAGCAGCCTGGGACCGTTCTCTGGGGCCAACGTCCTGACTTTC. Its protein product is CASSLGPFSGANVLTF.